The clone carrying this T cell receptor (beta chain) was counted between two and nine times. Its antigen is still unknown. This sample stems from a study of long-term antiretroviral therapy in people with HIV. Regarding the study as a whole: Clones expanded before ART dominated the repertoire at all time points. The study collected no data on ART adherence, viral resistance or therapy changes.

V was trimmed by 5 bases and J by 0 bases, leaving 8 bases between them. The CDR3 loop spans 12 amino acids. CDR1 SQVTM and CDR2 ANQGSEA come from the germline V gene. The run of the v3.0 immunoSEQ assay was at survey level. Target depth was about 35,000-50,000 T-cell genomes per sample. TCRdb keeps only in-frame clones here, not all; method: immunoSEQ multiplex PCR. This sample has tens of thousands of clones, with approximately 84% found just once. The sample here was unsorted PBMCs, taken 0.5 years after starting antiretroviral therapy. The V call is TRBV29-1, the J call TRBJ2-7; D uncertain. The receptor comes from a man aged 18 to 30 with HIV. CDR3 region: CSVQSFSYEQYF. The CDR3 DNA reads TGCAGCGTTCAAAGCTTCTCCTACGAGCAGTACTTC.